These T cell receptor beta chains were read from a single sample in a study. TCRdb passed the RT-PCR reads through MiXCR, listing each CDR3 protein once. The sample includes about 700,000 distinct CDR3 sequences, around 14% of them seen just once. The sequencing sample was made of memory CD4+ T cells from blood. The receptors stem from a female donor in good health, serving as a healthy control. Both conserved end residues are part of each CDR3. A D gene is named only where the DNA matches it firmly. Only some rows state a clone size, as once, few, many or a class for expanded clones.

NA	TRBD1	TRBJ2-7	TRBV12-3/TRBV12-4	TGTGCCAGCAGTTCAAGGGACAGGGGGGGAATCTACGAGCAGTACTTC	CASSSRDRGGIYEQYF
NA	NA	TRBJ2-3	TRBV20-1	TGCAGTGCTAGAGATCTGGTTAGCGGAAGCACAGATACGCAGTATTTT	CSARDLVSGSTDTQYF
many	TRBD2	TRBJ2-5	TRBV5-1	TGCGCCAGCAGTCGTAGCGGGAGTGAAGAGACCCAGTACTTC	CASSRSGSEETQYF
few	NA	TRBJ1-2	TRBV3-1	TGTGCCAGCAGCACCTTGGATCCTGGGATCTATGGCTACACCTTC	CASSTLDPGIYGYTF
many	NA	TRBJ1-2	TRBV7-2	TGTGCCAGCAGCTTAGCCGTGAGCTATGGCTACACCTTC	CASSLAVSYGYTF
many	TRBD2	TRBJ2-1	TRBV29-1	TGCAGCGTTGAAGATCAAAGTATCCCGGGACTAGCATGGTTCTTC	CSVEDQSIPGLAWFF
NA	NA	TRBJ2-5	TRBV5-5	TGTGCCAGCAGCTTGGGCCTCGTCGGATTGGAGACCCAGTACTTC	CASSLGLVGLETQYF
few	NA	TRBJ2-7	TRBV7-2	TGTGCCAGCAGCAGCAAGACCTCCTACGAGCAGTACTTC	CASSSKTSYEQYF
many	NA	TRBJ2-7	TRBV6-5	TGTGCCAGCAGTACCGGGCCTATATACGAGCAGTACTTC	CASSTGPIYEQYF
many	NA	TRBJ2-7	TRBV7-6	TGTGCCAGCAGCGAACAGGGGCTGGAGGGCGAGCAGTACTTC	CASSEQGLEGEQYF
NA	TRBD2	TRBJ2-3	TRBV20-1	TGCAGTGCTAGAGGAAGTTCGGTGGGAGGGGTTACGCAGTATTTT	CSARGSSVGGVTQYF
few	NA	TRBJ2-5	TRBV7-8	TGTGCCAGCAGCTTCCAACCCCGACAAGAGACCCAGTACTTC	CASSFQPRQETQYF
NA	TRBD1	TRBJ2-7	TRBV4-1	TGCGCCAGCAGCCGCCGACAGGGCGCTACCTACGAGCAGTACTTC	CASSRRQGATYEQYF
few	NA	TRBJ2-3	TRBV5-1	TGCGCCAGCAGCTTGGAGGAGGGGACAGATACGCAGTATTTT	CASSLEEGTDTQYF
many	TRBD2	TRBJ2-5	TRBV15	TGTGCCACCAGCATTAGCGGGGGCGTCAAGACCCAGTACTTC	CATSISGGVKTQYF
NA	TRBD2	TRBJ2-5	TRBV14	TGTGCCAGCAGCCAAGATGGGAGGGCCAAAAGAGAGACCCAGTACTTC	CASSQDGRAKRETQYF
few	NA	TRBJ1-5	TRBV7-9	TGTGCCAGCAGCTTAGGCCCGGCCCAGCATTTT	CASSLGPAQHF
few	TRBD2	TRBJ2-2	TRBV5-1	TGCGCCAGCAGCTTTAGCGGGAGGGCCGAGACCGGGGAGCTGTTTTTT	CASSFSGRAETGELFF
many	NA	TRBJ2-7	TRBV7-9	TGTGCCACCGTTGGTTCGGGGTACGAGCAGTACTTC	CATVGSGYEQYF
few	NA	TRBJ1-3	TRBV30	TGTGCCTGGAGTGTTGCCCTATGGGCTGGAAACACCATATATTTT	CAWSVALWAGNTIYF
many	NA	TRBJ2-7	TRBV29-1	TGCAGCGTTGTTTGGGATGAGTCCAGGCAGTACTTC	CSVVWDESRQYF
few	TRBD2	TRBJ2-5	TRBV6-2/TRBV6-3	TGTGCCAGCAGTTGGGGGACTAGCGGGAGACGAACCCAGTACTTC	CASSWGTSGRRTQYF
NA	NA	TRBJ1-1	TRBV4-1	TGCGCCAGCAGCCAAGATCATGGACCGAACACTGAAGCTTTCTTT	CASSQDHGPNTEAFF
NA	TRBD1	TRBJ1-5	TRBV5-1	TGCGCCAGCAGCCGGACAGGGGTTAGCAATCAGCCCCAGCATTTT	CASSRTGVSNQPQHF
NA	NA	TRBJ1-1	TRBV12-3/TRBV12-4	TGTGCCAGCAGTTTGCTTTGGGGGACTAGGGACACTGAAGCTTTCTTT	CASSLLWGTRDTEAFF
few	NA	TRBJ2-1	TRBV6-5	TGTGCCAGCAGTTACCGCGGAACCGACAATGAGCAGTTCTTC	CASSYRGTDNEQFF
NA	TRBD1	TRBJ2-2	TRBV10-3	TGTGCCAGTGGACAGGGGGGAACCGGGGAGCTGATTTTT	CASGQGGTGELIF
NA	TRBD1	TRBJ1-2	TRBV4-3	TGCGCCAGCAGCAAGGGACAGGACTTTAACTATGGCTACACCTTC	CASSKGQDFNYGYTF
NA	NA	TRBJ1-5	TRBV2	TGTGCCAGCAGGCAGTCGGATCAGCCCCAGCATTTT	CASRQSDQPQHF
NA	TRBD1	TRBJ1-5	TRBV6-2/TRBV6-3	TGTGCCAGCAGTCGTAGTTCCGGGACAGGGGTCAGGCAGCCCCAGCATTTT	CASSRSSGTGVRQPQHF
NA	TRBD1	TRBJ2-7	TRBV5-1	TGCGCCAGCAGCTCCCGACAGGGGGTCGGCGAGCAGTACTTC	CASSSRQGVGEQYF
few	TRBD2	TRBJ2-1	TRBV4-3	TGCGCCAGCAGCCAGGTAGCGGGGGAGCAGTTCTTC	CASSQVAGEQFF
many	NA	TRBJ2-1	TRBV29-1	TGCAGCGACTACAAGGCCACCGAACCCGGTGAGCAGTTCTTC	CSDYKATEPGEQFF
many	NA	TRBJ1-2	TRBV6-5	TGTGCCAGCAGTTACTCGTTCCGTTTCGGGAGCTCTAACTATGGCTACACCTTC	CASSYSFRFGSSNYGYTF
NA	TRBD1	TRBJ1-4	TRBV4-2	TGTGCCAGCAGCCGAAGACAGGGGGCTTCAACTAATGAAAAACTGTTTTTT	CASSRRQGASTNEKLFF
many	TRBD2	TRBJ2-1	TRBV9	TGTGCCAGCAGTGAGCGGGGGGACTCCTACAATGAGCAGTTCTTC	CASSERGDSYNEQFF
NA	TRBD1	TRBJ2-2	TRBV2	TGTGCCAGCAGTGCGGGGACAGGCGGGGAGCTGTTTTTT	CASSAGTGGELFF
many	NA	TRBJ2-4	TRBV6-5	TGTGCCAGCAAGCCGGACGGAGCCAAAAACATTCAGTACTTC	CASKPDGAKNIQYF
few	NA	TRBJ2-5	TRBV5-1	TGCGCCAGCAGCCTCGGGGGTTCGGGACAGATTCAAGAGACCCAGTACTTC	CASSLGGSGQIQETQYF
many	TRBD2	TRBJ2-2	TRBV12-3/TRBV12-4	TGTGCCAGCAGCCTGGGACTAGCGGGAGTCCCGGGGGAGCTGTTTTTT	CASSLGLAGVPGELFF
few	TRBD1	TRBJ1-3	TRBV4-3	TGCGCCAGCAGCCCGGGACAGGGGATCAACACCATATATTTT	CASSPGQGINTIYF
NA	TRBD2	TRBJ2-2	TRBV5-1	TGCGCCAGCAGACGGGGACTAGCGGGAGTTACCGGGGAGCTGTTTTTT	CASRRGLAGVTGELFF
many	NA	TRBJ1-3	TRBV29-1	TGCAGCGTCCTAAGCGGCCTGACAGGTTCCCCTAACACCATATATTTT	CSVLSGLTGSPNTIYF
few	NA	TRBJ1-1	TRBV4-1	TGCGCCAGCGGGGGTCGGGTAGACAAGAACACTGAAGCTTTCTTT	CASGGRVDKNTEAFF
NA	TRBD1	TRBJ1-2	TRBV28	TGTGCCAGCAGGGGGACAGGGGAAGGCGGCTATGGCTACACCTTC	CASRGTGEGGYGYTF
few	NA	TRBJ1-5	TRBV4-2	TGTGCCAGCAGCCAAGCCAGGGTGGGCCAGCCCCAGCATTTT	CASSQARVGQPQHF
NA	TRBD1	TRBJ2-3	TRBV5-1	TGCGCCAGCACCATCGGACAGGGGCGCACAGATACGCAGTATTTT	CASTIGQGRTDTQYF
few	NA	TRBJ2-3	TRBV27	TGTGCCAGCAGTTCGATTCGGGACAGCACAGATACGCAGTATTTT	CASSSIRDSTDTQYF
NA	NA	TRBJ1-6	TRBV18	TGTGCCAGCTCACCGGGATCACCCCTCCACTTT	CASSPGSPLHF
many	TRBD1	TRBJ1-2	TRBV7-9	TGTGCCAGCAGCCCCCGACAGGGTTCCTATGGCTACACCTTC	CASSPRQGSYGYTF
few	NA	TRBJ1-1	TRBV20-1	TGCAGTGCCCCGATCCCTGACGGCTTGAACACTGAAGCTTTCTTT	CSAPIPDGLNTEAFF
many	TRBD2	TRBJ2-3	TRBV4-3	TGCGCCAGCAGCCAGAGGAAAGCGGGAGTTACCACAGATACGCAGTATTTT	CASSQRKAGVTTDTQYF
few	TRBD2	TRBJ2-3	TRBV5-6	TGTGCCAGCAGCCGACTAGCGGGTCAAACGACAGATACGCAGTATTTT	CASSRLAGQTTDTQYF
NA	NA	TRBJ2-7	TRBV20-1	TGCAGTGCTATTGAGGGAGCCTACGAGCAGTACTTC	CSAIEGAYEQYF